A single sample gave rise to the 17 T cell receptor beta chains below, sequenced in a study of lymphopenia after photon versus proton radiotherapy. Clones were read by immunoSEQ multiplex PCR, and TCRdb kept only the in-frame ones, dropping some. The sample consists of about 12,000 clones, around 89% of them appearing once. The material was peripheral blood, obtained from a patient treated with proton-based radiotherapy. These receptor sequences come from a man in his 60s with pancreatic cancer.

This clone turned up a few times. This chain uses TRBV19 with TRBJ2-1; D remains ambiguous. The CDR3 spans 15 residues. Trimming took 4 bases from V and 8 from J, leaving 18 bases between them. Per germline, CDR1 LNHDA and CDR2 SQIVND (reference sequence). The CDR3 sequence: CASSTSFFRMDEQFF. CDR3 coding DNA: TGTGCCAGTAGTACCTCGTTCTTTCGGATGGATGAGCAGTTCTTC.

The chain is built from TRBV18 and TRBJ2-7; 7 bases align to TRBD1. Germline V gene lookup returns CDR1 KGHSH and CDR2 LQKENI. With V trimmed by 5 bases and J by 0 bases, 4 bases remained unmatched. The CDR3 runs to 14 residues. The CDR3 reads CASSVDRSSYEQYF. In nucleotides, the CDR3 is TGTGCCAGCTCAGTGGACAGGAGCTCCTACGAGCAGTACTTC. Supplemented by reference TRBV18 and TRBJ2-7, the full variable domain reads NAGVMQNPRHLVRRRGQEARLRCSPMKGHSHVYWYRQLPEEGLKFMVYLQKENIIDESGMPKERFSAEFPKEGPSILRIQQVVRGDSAAYFCASSVDRSSYEQYFGPGTRLTVT.

This clone was observed a few times. J is TRBJ1-2 and V is TRBV2; 7 bases agree with TRBD1. CDR1 and CDR2 from the germline V gene are SNHLY and FYNNEI. V lost 4 bases and J lost 7; bases outside the gene matches: 12. This CDR3 region has 15 residues. CDR3 amino acids: CASSATPRQGTGYTF. CDR3 in DNA: TGTGCCAGCAGTGCCACTCCTCGACAGGGAACTGGCTACACCTTC.

The chain combines TRBV18 with TRBJ2-1, with 12 bases that match TRBD2. From germline, CDR1 is KGHSH and CDR2 LQKENI. J gave up 2 bases and V 6 bases, and 8 bases lay outside the gene matches. The CDR3 is 17 amino acids. CDR3 bases: TGTGCCAGCTCCCCCCGACTAGCGGGAGCCCCCTACAATGAGCAGTTCTTC. It encodes CASSPRLAGAPYNEQFF.

This chain uses TRBV14 with TRBJ2-1; D not resolved. The ends were cut back, 0 bases at V and 12 bases at J, with 15 bases in the middle. CDR1 is SGHDN, CDR2 FVKESK, per germline. CDR3 length: 14 residues. CDR3 amino acids: CASSQDRNGSPQFF. In DNA, the CDR3 is TGTGCCAGCAGCCAAGATAGGAACGGATCCCCGCAGTTCTTC. The full variable domain, completed using reference TRBV14 and TRBJ2-1, is EAGVTQFPSHSVIEKGQTVTLRCDPISGHDNLYWYRRVMGKEIKFLLHFVKESKQDESGMPNNRFLAERTGGTYSTLKVQPAELEDSGVYFCASSQDRNGSPQFFGPGTRLTVL.

The chain carries TRBV29-1 and TRBJ2-1, with 9 positions matching TRBD2. The V gene's germline CDR1 is SQVTM and CDR2 ANQGSEA. The junction had 16 bases not matched to a gene; V was cut back by 7 bases and J by 0 bases. This CDR3 is built from 18 residues. The CDR3 DNA is TGCAGCGCCCGACTAGCGGACCTCCCCGATAGCTCCTACAATGAGCAGTTCTTC. Its protein is CSARLADLPDSSYNEQFF.

This clone was seen only a few times. The rearrangement links TRBV5-1 to TRBJ1-1, with 9 bases that match TRBD1. The CDR3 contains 14 residues. CDR1 and CDR2 (germline): SGHRS, YFSETQ. The V and J ends lost 2 bases and 11 bases, in that order; junction bases with no gene match: 10. DNA of the CDR3: TGCGCCAGCAGCTTAAACAGGGGGCAAGGTGGGGCTTTCTTT. It translates to CASSLNRGQGGAFF. The full variable domain, rest sourced from reference TRBV5-1 and TRBJ1-1, is KAGVTQTPRYLIKTRGQQVTLSCSPISGHRSVSWYQQTPGQGLQFLFEYFSETQRNKGNFPGRFSGRQFSNSRSEMNVSTLELGDSALYLCASSLNRGQGGAFFGQGTRLTVV.

The chain couples TRBV7-2 to TRBJ2-2; 9 bases agree with TRBD2. V trimming: 1 base; J trimming: 6 bases; junction bases outside the gene matches: 15. Germline-derived CDR1 and CDR2 are SGHTA and FQGNSA. The CDR3 covers 19 residues. The CDR3 DNA is TGTGCCAGCAGCTTAGTAAAGGTTAGAGCGGGAGGAAGGCCCGGGGAGCTGTTTTTT. Its protein product is CASSLVKVRAGGRPGELFF.

The chain links TRBV5-1 to TRBJ1-2, with D unresolved. Trimming took 0 bases from V and 0 from J, leaving 6 bases between them. Germline assignment: CDR1 SGHRS and CDR2 YFSETQ. This CDR3 is 14 amino acids long. CDR3 in amino acids: CASSLEGTNYGYTF. CDR3 bases: TGCGCCAGCAGCTTGGAAGGCACTAACTATGGCTACACCTTC.

The V gene is TRBV28, the J gene TRBJ2-7; D unresolved. Deletions cut 1 base from V and 3 bases from J, with 22 bases between. The CDR3 length is 18 residues. Germline-derived CDR1 and CDR2 are MDHEN and SYDVKM. The CDR3 coding sequence is TGTGCCAGCAGTTTATTCCACCCTACCCCGGATTCGGGCTACGAGCAGTACTTC. Translation: CASSLFHPTPDSGYEQYF.

V is TRBV6-6 and J is TRBJ2-5, with D tentatively TRBD2 (5 bases). V shed 4 bases and J shed 5 bases, with 14 bases lying between them. CDR1 is MNHNY, CDR2 SVGAGI, per germline (reference sequence). The CDR3 contains 14 residues. CDR3 bases: TGTGCCAGCAGTTGGGCTAGCCAGCAGGAGACCCAGTACTTC. This encodes CASSWASQQETQYF.

V is TRBV27 and J is TRBJ2-1; D might be TRBD1 (5 bases). Germline CDR1 and CDR2: MNHEY and SMNVEV (reference sequence). CDR3 length: 14 residues. V lost 5 bases and J 9 bases, leaving 17 bases between the germline ends. CDR3 sequence reads: CASSAGPTRGEQFF. CDR3 in DNA: TGTGCCAGCAGTGCAGGCCCTACAAGGGGTGAGCAGTTCTTC.

The genes are TRBV7-6 and TRBJ1-4, with 10 bases lining up with TRBD1. Germline V gives CDR1 SGHVS, CDR2 FNYEAQ. J was trimmed by 7 bases and V by 3 bases; bases with no gene match: 5. The CDR3 has 15 residues. Here the CDR3 reads CASSFDRGRGEKLFF. Written as DNA, the CDR3 is TGTGCCAGCAGCTTCGACAGGGGGCGGGGTGAAAAACTGTTTTTT.

The CDR3 coding sequence is TGTGCCAGCAGCTTCTCGGACAGAAACACCGGGGAGCTGTTTTTT. Amino acids: CASSFSDRNTGELFF. V usage is TRBV7-6 and J usage is TRBJ2-2; possibly TRBD1 for D (6 bases). The V end was cut by 3 bases, the J end by 2 bases, with 10 bases between. This CDR3 spans 15 amino acids. Germline V gene lookup returns CDR1 SGHVS and CDR2 FNYEAQ.

The chain is built from TRBV10-3 and TRBJ1-4; D is unclear. Germline lookup yields CDR1 ENHRY and CDR2 SYGVKD. The CDR3 spans 14 residues. V dropped 7 bases and J dropped 8 bases, with 17 bases sitting between them. The chain's CDR3 is CAIKSADKKEKLFF. The CDR3 nucleotides read TGTGCCATCAAATCAGCAGACAAAAAAGAAAAACTGTTTTTT.

V and J are TRBV14 and TRBJ2-5; tentatively, D is TRBD2 (5 bases). Trimming stripped 4 bases from V and 4 bases from J, with 19 bases between. The V gene's germline CDR1 is SGHDN and CDR2 FVKESK. The CDR3 is made up of 16 amino acids. The DNA for the CDR3 is TGTGCCAGCAGCCCCCGCAGCGGAACCCACGGAGAGACCCAGTACTTC. Its protein is CASSPRSGTHGETQYF. The whole variable domain, filled in from reference TRBV14 and TRBJ2-5, reads EAGVTQFPSHSVIEKGQTVTLRCDPISGHDNLYWYRRVMGKEIKFLLHFVKESKQDESGMPNNRFLAERTGGTYSTLKVQPAELEDSGVYFCASSPRSGTHGETQYFGPGTRLLVL.

This rearrangement joins TRBV7-2 to TRBJ2-5, with a weak D call TRBD2 (5 bases). The CDR3 has 16 residues. In germline, CDR1 is SGHTA, CDR2 FQGNSA. Trimming took off 5 bases at V and 5 bases at J, with 21 bases between the two ends. Here the CDR3 DNA reads TGTGCCAGCAGCCCCCTGCAGCGGCAGGATTGGGAGACCCAGTACTTC. Translating gives CASSPLQRQDWETQYF.